The clone carrying this T cell receptor beta chain has a count of ten or more. Its antigen remains unknown. All patients were treatment-naive before thyroid surgery. These data come from a study of metastatic and nonmetastatic thyroid tumors. About the study: Blood and tumor or nodule tissue repertoires from malignant and benign thyroid patients were compared.

Authors' data handling: To classify distant metastasis in papillary thyroid cancer, a model was built from CDR3 differences across clinicopathological groups. TCRdb reanalyzed the PCR reads with MiXCR. The V and J calls and clone size come from TCRdb's table, not from the authors' own analysis. The sample includes 25,000 to 30,000 clones, roughly 16% of them seen just once. Overall study results and limits: Reports indicated that malignant thyroid tumors showed significantly higher TCR beta diversity than benign nodules did, in blood and tumor.

The V and J ends lost 4 bases and 0 bases respectively, with 11 bases between them. Germline V gives CDR1 SGHTA, CDR2 FQGTGA. This CDR3 region has 15 residues. The sequence derives from a female donor with papillary thyroid cancer or a benign thyroid nodule (not recorded which). Some clones in this sample may be carry-over from other donors' samples. The rearrangement joins TRBV7-3 to TRBJ2-3; possibly TRBD1 for D (5 bases). The sample consisted of blood. In DNA, the CDR3 is TGTGCCAGCAGCTCGTCAGGGTTTAGCACAGATACGCAGTATTTT. This gives the protein CASSSSGFSTDTQYF.